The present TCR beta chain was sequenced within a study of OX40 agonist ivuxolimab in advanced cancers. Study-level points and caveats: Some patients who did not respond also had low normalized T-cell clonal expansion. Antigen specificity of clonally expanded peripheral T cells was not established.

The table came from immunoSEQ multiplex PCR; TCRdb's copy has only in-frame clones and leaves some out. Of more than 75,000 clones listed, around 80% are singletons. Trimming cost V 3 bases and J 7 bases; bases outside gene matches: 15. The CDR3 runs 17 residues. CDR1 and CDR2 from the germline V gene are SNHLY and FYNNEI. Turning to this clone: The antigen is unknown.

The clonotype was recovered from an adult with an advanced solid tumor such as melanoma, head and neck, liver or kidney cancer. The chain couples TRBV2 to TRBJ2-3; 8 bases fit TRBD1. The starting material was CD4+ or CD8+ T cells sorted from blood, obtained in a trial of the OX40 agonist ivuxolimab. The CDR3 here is CASSDLAPGQAMNTQYF. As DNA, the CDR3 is TGTGCCAGCAGTGATCTCGCGCCGGGACAGGCTATGAATACGCAGTATTTT.